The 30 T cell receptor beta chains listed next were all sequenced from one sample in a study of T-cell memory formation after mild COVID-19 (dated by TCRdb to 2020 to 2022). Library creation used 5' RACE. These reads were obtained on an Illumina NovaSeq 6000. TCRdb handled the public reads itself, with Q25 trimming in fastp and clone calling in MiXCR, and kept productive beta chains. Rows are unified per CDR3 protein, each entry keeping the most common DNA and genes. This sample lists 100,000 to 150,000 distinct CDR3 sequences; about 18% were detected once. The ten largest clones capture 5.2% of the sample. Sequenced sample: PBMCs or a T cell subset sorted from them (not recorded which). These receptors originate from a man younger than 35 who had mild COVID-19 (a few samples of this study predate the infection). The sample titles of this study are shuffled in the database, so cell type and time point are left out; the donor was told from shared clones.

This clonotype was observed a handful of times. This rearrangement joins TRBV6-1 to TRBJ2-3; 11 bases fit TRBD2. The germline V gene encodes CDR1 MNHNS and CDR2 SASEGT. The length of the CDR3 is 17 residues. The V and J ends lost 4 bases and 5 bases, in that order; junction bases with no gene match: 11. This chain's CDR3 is CASSGRLTSGELDTQYF. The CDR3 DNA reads TGTGCCAGCAGTGGCCGTTTGACTAGCGGGGAATTAGATACGCAGTATTTT.

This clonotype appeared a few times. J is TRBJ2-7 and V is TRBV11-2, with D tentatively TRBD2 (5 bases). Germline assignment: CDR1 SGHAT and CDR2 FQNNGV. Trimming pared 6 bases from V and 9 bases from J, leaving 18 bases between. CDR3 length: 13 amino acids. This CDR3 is CASSTRWSEGQYF. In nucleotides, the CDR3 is TGTGCCAGCAGTACTAGATGGAGCGAGGGGCAGTACTTC.

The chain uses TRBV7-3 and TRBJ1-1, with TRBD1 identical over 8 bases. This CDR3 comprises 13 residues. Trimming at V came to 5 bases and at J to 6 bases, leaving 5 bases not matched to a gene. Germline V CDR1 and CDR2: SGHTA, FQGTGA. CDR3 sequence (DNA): TGTGCCAGCAGCCCGGGGGACAGGTCTGAAGCTTTCTTT. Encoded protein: CASSPGDRSEAFF.

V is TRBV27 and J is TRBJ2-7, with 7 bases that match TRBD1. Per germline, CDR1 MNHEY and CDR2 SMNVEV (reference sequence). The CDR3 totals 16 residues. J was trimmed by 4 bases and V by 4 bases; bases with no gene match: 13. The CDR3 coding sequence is TGTGCCAGCAGTTCCCAACCAGACAGGGCTCGGTACGAGCAGTACTTC. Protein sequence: CASSSQPDRARYEQYF.

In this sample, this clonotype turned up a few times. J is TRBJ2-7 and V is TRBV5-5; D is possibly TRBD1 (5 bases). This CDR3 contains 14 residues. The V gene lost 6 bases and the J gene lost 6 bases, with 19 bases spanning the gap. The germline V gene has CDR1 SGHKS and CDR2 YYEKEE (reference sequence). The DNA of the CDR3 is TGTGCCAGCAATGTTGGGGCCGATTTGCGCGAGCAGTACGTC. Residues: CASNVGADLREQYV.

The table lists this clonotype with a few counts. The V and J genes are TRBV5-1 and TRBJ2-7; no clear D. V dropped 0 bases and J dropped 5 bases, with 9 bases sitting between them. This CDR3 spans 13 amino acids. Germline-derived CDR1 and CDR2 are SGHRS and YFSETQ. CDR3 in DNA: TGCGCCAGCAGCTTGGAGGGTTCGGACGAGCAGTACTTC. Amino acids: CASSLEGSDEQYF.

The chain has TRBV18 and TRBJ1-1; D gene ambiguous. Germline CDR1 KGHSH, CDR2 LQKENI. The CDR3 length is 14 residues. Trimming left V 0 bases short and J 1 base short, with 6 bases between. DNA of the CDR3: TGTGCCAGCTCACCACCGTCTCGGAACACTGAAGCTTTCTTT. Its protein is CASSPPSRNTEAFF.

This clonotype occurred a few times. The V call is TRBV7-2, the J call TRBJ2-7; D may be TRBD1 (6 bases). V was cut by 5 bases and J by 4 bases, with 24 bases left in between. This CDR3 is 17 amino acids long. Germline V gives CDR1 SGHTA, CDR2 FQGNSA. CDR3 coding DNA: TGTGCCAGCAGCATTCCCAGGGGTCTGCCGGGGCAGTACGAGCAGTACGTC. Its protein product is CASSIPRGLPGQYEQYV.

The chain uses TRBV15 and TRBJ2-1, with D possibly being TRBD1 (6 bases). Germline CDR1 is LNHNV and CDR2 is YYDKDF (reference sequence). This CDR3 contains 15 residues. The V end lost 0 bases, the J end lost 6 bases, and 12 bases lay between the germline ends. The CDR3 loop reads CATSRERTVSNEQFF. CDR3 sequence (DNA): TGTGCCACCAGCAGAGAGAGGACAGTCTCCAATGAGCAGTTCTTC.

The CDR3 spells CASSTYPGQGREKLFF. The CDR3 bases are TGTGCCAGCAGTACGTACCCGGGACAGGGGCGAGAAAAACTGTTTTTT. The chain couples TRBV12-3 or TRBV12-4 to TRBJ1-4; 10 nucleotides align to TRBD1. The CDR3 length is 16 residues. Losses at the gene ends were 5 bases for V and 8 bases for J; bases not matched to a gene: 11.

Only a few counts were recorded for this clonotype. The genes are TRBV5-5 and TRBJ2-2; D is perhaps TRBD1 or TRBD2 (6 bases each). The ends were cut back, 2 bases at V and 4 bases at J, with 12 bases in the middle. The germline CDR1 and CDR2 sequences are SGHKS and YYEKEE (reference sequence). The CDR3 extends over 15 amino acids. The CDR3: CASSFSGAGTGELFF. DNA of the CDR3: TGTGCCAGCAGCTTTTCGGGGGCGGGCACCGGGGAGCTGTTTTTT.

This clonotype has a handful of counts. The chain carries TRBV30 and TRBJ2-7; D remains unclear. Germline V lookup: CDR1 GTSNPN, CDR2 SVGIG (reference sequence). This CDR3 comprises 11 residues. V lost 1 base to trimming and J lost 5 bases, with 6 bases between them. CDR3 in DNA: TGTGCCTGGAGTGGCCCGGACGAGCAGTACTTC. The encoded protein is CAWSGPDEQYF.

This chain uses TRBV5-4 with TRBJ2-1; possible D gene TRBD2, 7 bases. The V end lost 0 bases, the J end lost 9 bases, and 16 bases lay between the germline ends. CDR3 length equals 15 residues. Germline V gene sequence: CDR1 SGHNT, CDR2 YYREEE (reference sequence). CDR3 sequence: CASSLAGGGSFEQFF. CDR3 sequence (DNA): TGTGCCAGCAGCTTGGCGGGGGGCGGGTCGTTTGAGCAGTTCTTC.

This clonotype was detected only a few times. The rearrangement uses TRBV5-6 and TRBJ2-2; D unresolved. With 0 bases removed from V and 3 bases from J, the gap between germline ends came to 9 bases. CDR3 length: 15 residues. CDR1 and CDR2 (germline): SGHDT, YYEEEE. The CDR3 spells CASSLGNGYTGELFF. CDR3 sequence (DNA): TGTGCCAGCAGCTTGGGCAACGGCTACACCGGGGAGCTGTTTTTT.

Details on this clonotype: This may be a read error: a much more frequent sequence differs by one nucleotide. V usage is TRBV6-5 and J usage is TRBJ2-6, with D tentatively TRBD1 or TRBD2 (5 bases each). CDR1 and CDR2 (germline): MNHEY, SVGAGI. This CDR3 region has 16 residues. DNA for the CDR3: TGTGCCAGCAGTTACTTCGGAACATCTGGGGGCAACGTCCTGACTTTC. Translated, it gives CASSYFGTSGGNVLTF.

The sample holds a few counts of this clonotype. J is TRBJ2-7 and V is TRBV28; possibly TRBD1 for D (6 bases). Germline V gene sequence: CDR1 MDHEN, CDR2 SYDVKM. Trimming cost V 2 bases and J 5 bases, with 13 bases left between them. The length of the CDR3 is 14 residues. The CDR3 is CASSLGTGYHEQYV. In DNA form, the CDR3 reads TGTGCCAGCAGTTTAGGAACAGGGTACCACGAGCAGTACGTC.

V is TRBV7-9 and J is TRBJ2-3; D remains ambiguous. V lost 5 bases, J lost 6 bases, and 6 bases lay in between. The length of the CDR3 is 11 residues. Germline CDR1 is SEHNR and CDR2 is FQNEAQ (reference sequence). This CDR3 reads CASSRFDTQYF. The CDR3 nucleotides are TGTGCCAGCAGCCGATTTGATACGCAGTATTTT. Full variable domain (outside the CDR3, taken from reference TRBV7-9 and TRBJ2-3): DTGVSQNPRHKITKRGQNVTFRCDPISEHNRLYWYRQTLGQGPEFLTYFQNEAQLEKSRLLSDRFSAERPKGSFSTLEIQRTEQGDSAMYLCASSRFDTQYFGPGTRLTVL.

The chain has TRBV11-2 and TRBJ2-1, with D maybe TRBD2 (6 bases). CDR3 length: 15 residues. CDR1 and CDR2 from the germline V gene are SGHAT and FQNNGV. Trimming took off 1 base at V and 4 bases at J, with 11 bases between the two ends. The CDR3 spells CASSLGGTPYNEQFF. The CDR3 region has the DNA TGTGCCAGCAGCTTAGGCGGGACCCCTTACAATGAGCAGTTCTTC.

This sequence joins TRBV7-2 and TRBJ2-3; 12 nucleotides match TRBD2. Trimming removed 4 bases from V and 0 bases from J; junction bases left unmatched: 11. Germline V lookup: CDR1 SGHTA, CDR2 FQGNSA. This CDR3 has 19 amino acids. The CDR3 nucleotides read TGTGCCAGCAGCTCGAACCAACTAGCGGGGGGAGCTAGCACAGATACGCAGTATTTT. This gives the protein CASSSNQLAGGASTDTQYF. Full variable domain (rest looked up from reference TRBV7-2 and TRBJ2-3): GAGVSQSPSNKVTEKGKDVELRCDPISGHTALYWYRQSLGQGLEFLIYFQGNSAPDKSGLPSDRFSAERTGGSVSTLTIQRTQQEDSAVYLCASSSNQLAGGASTDTQYFGPGTRLTVL.

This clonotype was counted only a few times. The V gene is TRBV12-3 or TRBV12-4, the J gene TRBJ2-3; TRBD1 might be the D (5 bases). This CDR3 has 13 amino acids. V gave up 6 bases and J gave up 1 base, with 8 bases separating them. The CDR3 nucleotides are TGTGCCAGCAGGGGGCCGGGCACAGATACGCAGTATTTT. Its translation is CASRGPGTDTQYF.

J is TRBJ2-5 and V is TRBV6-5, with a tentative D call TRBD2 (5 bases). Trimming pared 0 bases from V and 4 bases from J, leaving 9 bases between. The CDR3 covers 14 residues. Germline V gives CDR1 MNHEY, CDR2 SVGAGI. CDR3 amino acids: CASSYSMAGETQYF. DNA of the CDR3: TGTGCCAGCAGTTACTCGATGGCGGGAGAGACCCAGTACTTC.

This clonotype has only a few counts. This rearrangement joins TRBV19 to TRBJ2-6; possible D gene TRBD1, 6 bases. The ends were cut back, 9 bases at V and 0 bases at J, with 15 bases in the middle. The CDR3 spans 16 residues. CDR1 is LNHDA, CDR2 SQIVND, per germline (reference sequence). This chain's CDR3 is CASTTGKTSGANVLTF. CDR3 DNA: TGTGCCAGCACGACAGGAAAAACCTCTGGGGCCAACGTCCTGACTTTC.

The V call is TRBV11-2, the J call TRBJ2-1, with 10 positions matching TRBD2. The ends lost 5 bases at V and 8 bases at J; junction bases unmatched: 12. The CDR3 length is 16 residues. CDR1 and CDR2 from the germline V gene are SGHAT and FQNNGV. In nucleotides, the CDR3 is TGTGCCAGCAGCCCGATAGCGGGGGGATCCGGGGATGAGCAGTTCTTC. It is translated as CASSPIAGGSGDEQFF.

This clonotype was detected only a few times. CDR3 coding DNA: TGTGCCAGCAGCTTAGGTGTGGCCAGGGGGCTAGCGGGGGCAGATACGCAGTATTTT. Protein: CASSLGVARGLAGADTQYF. The gene calls are TRBV7-9 and TRBJ2-3; 10 positions match TRBD2. There are 19 residues in the CDR3. Germline V gene data show CDR1 as SEHNR and CDR2 as FQNEAQ (reference sequence). Trimming at V came to 1 base and at J to 4 bases, leaving 14 bases not matched to a gene.

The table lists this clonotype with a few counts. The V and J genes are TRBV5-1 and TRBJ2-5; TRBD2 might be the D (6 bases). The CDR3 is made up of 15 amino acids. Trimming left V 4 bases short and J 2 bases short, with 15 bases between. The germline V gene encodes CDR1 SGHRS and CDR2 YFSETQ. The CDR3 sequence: CASSTDPRGQETQYF. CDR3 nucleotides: TGCGCCAGCAGCACGGACCCGCGGGGTCAAGAGACCCAGTACTTC.

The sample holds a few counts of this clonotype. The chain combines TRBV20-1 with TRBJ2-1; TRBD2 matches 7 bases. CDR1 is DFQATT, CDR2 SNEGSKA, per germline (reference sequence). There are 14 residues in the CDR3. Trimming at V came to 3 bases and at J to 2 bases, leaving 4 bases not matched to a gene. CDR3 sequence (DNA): TGCAGTGCTAGGGTTGCGGGGGCCTACAATGAGCAGTTCTTC. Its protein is CSARVAGAYNEQFF.

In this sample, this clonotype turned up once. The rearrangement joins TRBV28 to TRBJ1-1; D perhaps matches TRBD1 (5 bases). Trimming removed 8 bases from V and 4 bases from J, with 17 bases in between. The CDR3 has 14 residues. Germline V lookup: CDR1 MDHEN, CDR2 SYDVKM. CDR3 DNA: TGTGCCAGCTGTGTGTCCCCCGACAGCACTGAAGCTTTCTTT. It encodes CASCVSPDSTEAFF. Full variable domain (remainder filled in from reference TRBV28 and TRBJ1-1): DVKVTQSSRYLVKRTGEKVFLECVQDMDHENMFWYRQDPGLGLRLIYFSYDVKMKEKGDIPEGYSVSREKKERFSLILESASTNQTSMYLCASCVSPDSTEAFFGQGTRLTVV.

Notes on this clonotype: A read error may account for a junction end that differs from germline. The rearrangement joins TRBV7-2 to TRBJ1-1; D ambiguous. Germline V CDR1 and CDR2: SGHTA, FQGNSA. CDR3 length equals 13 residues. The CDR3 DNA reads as TGTGCCAGCAGCTTAGGTCAGAACATTGAAGCTTTCTTT. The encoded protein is CASSLGQNIEAFF.

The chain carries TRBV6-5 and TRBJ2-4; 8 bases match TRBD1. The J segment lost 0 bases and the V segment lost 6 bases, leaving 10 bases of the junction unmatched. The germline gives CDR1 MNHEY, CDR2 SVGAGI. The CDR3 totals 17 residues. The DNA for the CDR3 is TGTGCCAGCAGCCCACAGGGGGTATGGCTAGCCAAAAACATTCAGTACTTC. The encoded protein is CASSPQGVWLAKNIQYF.

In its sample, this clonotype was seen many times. CDR3 amino acids: CAISTGYGYTF. DNA for the CDR3: TGTGCCATCTCGACAGGCTATGGCTACACCTTC. The rearrangement links TRBV10-3 to TRBJ1-2, with D perhaps TRBD1 (6 bases). The V and J ends lost 8 bases and 4 bases respectively, with 8 bases between them. From germline, CDR1 is ENHRY and CDR2 SYGVKD. The CDR3 extends over 11 amino acids.